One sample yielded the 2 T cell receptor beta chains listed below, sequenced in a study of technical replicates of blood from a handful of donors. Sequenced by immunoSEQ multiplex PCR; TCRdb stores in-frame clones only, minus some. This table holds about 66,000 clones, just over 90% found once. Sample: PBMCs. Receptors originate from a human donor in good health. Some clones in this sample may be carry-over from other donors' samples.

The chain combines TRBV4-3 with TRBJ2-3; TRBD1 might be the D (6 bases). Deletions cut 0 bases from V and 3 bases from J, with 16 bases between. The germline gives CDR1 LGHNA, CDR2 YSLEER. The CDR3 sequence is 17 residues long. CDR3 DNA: TGCGCCAGCAGCCAAGATCGAGAAATAGGGGGTACAGATACGCAGTATTTT. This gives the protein CASSQDREIGGTDTQYF.

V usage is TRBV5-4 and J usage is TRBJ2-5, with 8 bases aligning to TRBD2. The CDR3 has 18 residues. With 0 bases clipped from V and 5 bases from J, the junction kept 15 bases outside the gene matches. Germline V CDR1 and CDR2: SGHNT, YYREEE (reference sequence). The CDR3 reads CASSLAGVGGRRGETQYF. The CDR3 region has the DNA TGTGCCAGCAGCTTGGCCGGAGTAGGCGGGAGGCGAGGCGAGACCCAGTACTTC.